The 20 T cell receptor beta chains listed next were all sequenced from one sample in a study of a mutant IDH1 vaccine in newly diagnosed glioma. These TCRs' antigens remain unknown. Time point denoted: week 23, last vaccination. Every vaccination contained 300 ug of the mutant IDH1 20-mer peptide and was paired with topical imiquimod. Repertoires were generated with immunoSEQ multiplex PCR, while TCRdb's copy carries only in-frame clones and drops some. The sample has under 50,000 clones; approximately 89% are singletons. This material consisted of PBMCs, taken from a glioma patient whose treatment included an IDH1 peptide vaccine. The receptors here all came from a man aged 45-60 years with glioma.

CDR3 sequence reads: CSAVSGGGYTF. The DNA for the CDR3 is TGCAGTGCTGTATCAGGGGGTGGCTACACCTTC. The V and J genes are TRBV20-1 and TRBJ1-2; 7 bases fit TRBD1. The V gene's germline CDR1 is DFQATT and CDR2 SNEGSKA (reference sequence). V trimming: 5 bases; J trimming: 7 bases; junction bases outside the gene matches: 4. This CDR3 spans 11 amino acids.

The CDR3 sequence is CASSYRGRDGYTF. Here the CDR3 DNA reads TGTGCCAGCAGTTACAGGGGCCGGGATGGCTACACCTTC. The chain couples TRBV2 to TRBJ1-2, with 7 bases identical to TRBD1. Per the germline V gene, CDR1 is SNHLY and CDR2 is FYNNEI. CDR3 length: 13 residues. V was clipped by 5 bases and J by 6 bases; unmatched bases: 6. The variable domain in full, completed from reference TRBV2 and TRBJ1-2, reads EPEVTQTPSHQVTQMGQEVILRCVPISNHLYFYWYRQILGQKVEFLVSFYNNEISEKSEIFDDQFSVERPDGSNFTLKIRSTKLEDSAMYFCASSYRGRDGYTFGSGTRLTVV.

This clone has a handful of counts. The CDR3 DNA reads as TGTGCCAGCAGCCCTGGACATTATCATGGCTACACCTTC. This translates into CASSPGHYHGYTF. V gene TRBV9 combines with J gene TRBJ1-2; a weak D match, TRBD1 (5 bases). From germline, CDR1 is SGDLS and CDR2 YYNGEE. The ends were cut back, 4 bases at V and 6 bases at J, with 13 bases in the middle. The CDR3 length is 13 residues.

This clone was seen only once. The chain links TRBV29-1 to TRBJ2-3; weak D call: TRBD2 (5 bases). The CDR3 consists of 13 residues. In germline, CDR1 is SQVTM, CDR2 ANQGSEA. Trimming stripped 4 bases from V and 5 bases from J, with 13 bases between. CDR3 protein: CSVGRFQEDTQYF. The DNA of the CDR3 is TGCAGCGTTGGGAGGTTTCAAGAAGATACGCAGTATTTT.

V is TRBV10-3 and J is TRBJ1-5; D uncertain. This CDR3 has 14 residues. The V gene's germline CDR1 is ENHRY and CDR2 SYGVKD. The CDR3 reads CAAAAEYSNQPQHF. CDR3 sequence (DNA): TGTGCTGCCGCGGCAGAGTATAGCAATCAGCCCCAGCATTTT.

This clone was picked up one time. CDR3 region: CASSVGELAGVDEQFF. The CDR3 coding sequence is TGTGCCAGCAGCGTAGGAGAACTAGCGGGAGTCGATGAGCAGTTCTTC. The chain recombines TRBV9 with TRBJ2-1; 11 bases are a match to TRBD2. The germline V gene encodes CDR1 SGDLS and CDR2 YYNGEE. The junction had 7 bases not matched to a gene; V was cut back by 0 bases and J by 8 bases. This CDR3 comprises 16 residues.

V gene TRBV29-1 combines with J gene TRBJ2-1; TRBD1 might be the D (5 bases). The germline V gene has CDR1 SQVTM and CDR2 ANQGSEA. The CDR3 consists of 14 residues. The ends were cut back, 3 bases at V and 6 bases at J, with 15 bases in the middle. CDR3 region: CSVDPSSGFNEQFF. As DNA, the CDR3 is TGCAGCGTTGACCCTTCGTCAGGGTTCAATGAGCAGTTCTTC.

The chain uses TRBV25-1 and TRBJ2-6, with 7 bases matching TRBD2. Germline CDR1 and CDR2: MGHDK and SYGVNS. The CDR3 runs 16 residues. The junction had 8 bases not matched to a gene; V was cut back by 5 bases and J by 4 bases. CDR3 sequence: CASSPGGTAGANVLTF. CDR3 DNA sequence: TGTGCCAGCAGTCCCGGGGGGACTGCCGGGGCCAACGTCCTGACTTTC. Supplemented by reference TRBV25-1 and TRBJ2-6, the full variable domain reads EADIYQTPRYLVIGTGKKITLECSQTMGHDKMYWYQQDPGMELHLIHYSYGVNSTEKGDLSSESTVSRIRTEHFPLTLESARPSHTSQYLCASSPGGTAGANVLTFGAGSRLTVL.

The V and J genes are TRBV4-1 and TRBJ2-7, with TRBD2 matching 9 bases. V was pared by 2 bases and J by 1 base, with 6 bases of the junction left unmatched. This CDR3 contains 16 residues. Germline CDR1 is MGHRA and CDR2 is YSYEKL. The CDR3 DNA follows: TGCGCCAGCAGCCAAATCGGGCTAGCGGGGTCCTACGAGCAGTACTTC. Protein product: CASSQIGLAGSYEQYF.

The chain joins TRBV23-1 to TRBJ2-5; 7 bases are shared with TRBD1. Being an ORF, TRBV23-1 has a function that is uncertain. The CDR3 sequence is 16 residues long. J lost 6 bases, V lost 4 bases, and 14 bases had no gene match. CDR3 region: CASSRQGELGQKTQYF. Here the CDR3 DNA reads TGCGCCAGCAGTCGTCAGGGGGAGCTGGGGCAAAAGACCCAGTACTTC.

This chain uses TRBV5-6 with TRBJ1-4; D might be TRBD1 (6 bases). CDR1 and CDR2 (germline): SGHDT, YYEEEE. Trimming stripped 4 bases from V and 3 bases from J, with 13 bases between. This CDR3 spans 15 amino acids. The CDR3 protein is CASSRTGTSNEKLFF. Here the CDR3 DNA reads TGTGCCAGCAGCAGAACCGGGACATCTAATGAAAAACTGTTTTTT.

This chain joins TRBV9 and TRBJ2-5; TRBD2 agrees at 9 bases. CDR1 SGDLS and CDR2 YYNGEE come from the germline V gene. The length of the CDR3 is 14 residues. J was trimmed by 4 bases and V by 6 bases; bases with no gene match: 7. The CDR3 DNA reads TGTGCCAGCAATCTAGCGGGGTCAATAGAGACCCAGTACTTC. Translation gives CASNLAGSIETQYF.

The V call is TRBV6-6, the J call TRBJ2-3; tentatively, D is TRBD2 (6 bases). This CDR3 has 14 residues. Trimming shortened V by 5 bases and J by 2 bases, and 11 bases separated the two germline ends. CDR1 MNHNY and CDR2 SVGAGI come from the germline V gene (reference sequence). The CDR3 protein is CASSNRDFTDTQYF. The CDR3 DNA sequence: TGTGCCAGCAGTAACCGGGACTTCACAGATACGCAGTATTTT.

CDR3 region: CASSLSSGGLHNSPLHF. Written as DNA, the CDR3 is TGTGCCAGCAGCTTATCATCAGGAGGCCTCCATAATTCACCCCTCCACTTT. The chain joins TRBV7-8 to TRBJ1-6; D unresolved. The CDR3 has 17 amino acids. V was clipped by 2 bases and J by 5 bases, with 16 bases between them. CDR1 and CDR2 (germline): SGHVS, FQNEAQ. Full variable domain (missing parts from reference TRBV7-8 and TRBJ1-6): GAGVSQSPRYKVAKRGQDVALRCDPISGHVSLFWYQQALGQGPEFLTYFQNEAQLDKSGLPSDRFFAERPEGSVSTLKIQRTQQEDSAVYLCASSLSSGGLHNSPLHFGNGTRLTVT.

The table lists this clone with a few counts. The chain carries TRBV4-1 and TRBJ1-5; 9 nucleotides match TRBD1. The CDR3 length is 16 residues. Per germline, CDR1 MGHRA and CDR2 YSYEKL. With 4 bases clipped from V and 0 bases from J, the junction kept 4 bases outside the gene matches. For the CDR3, the DNA is TGCGCCAGCAGCCCCGGGACAGGGTATAGCAATCAGCCCCAGCATTTT. Amino acids: CASSPGTGYSNQPQHF.

The table lists this clone with a count of one. This rearrangement joins TRBV30 to TRBJ1-5; maybe TRBD1 (6 bases). The CDR3 sequence is 15 residues long. Trimming stripped 7 bases from V and 3 bases from J, with 19 bases between. Germline V lookup: CDR1 GTSNPN, CDR2 SVGIG (reference sequence). The CDR3 nucleotides are TGTGCCTCCCGGGAGACAGGAGCCGCCAATCAGCCCCAGCATTTT. Translating gives CASRETGAANQPQHF.

This chain links TRBV5-5 with TRBJ2-1, with 14 bases matching TRBD2. The CDR3 runs 15 residues. The ends lost 4 bases at V and 6 bases at J; junction bases unmatched: 3. The germline gives CDR1 SGHKS, CDR2 YYEKEE (reference sequence). CDR3 sequence (DNA): TGTGCCAGCAGCCTGACTAGCGGGAGGGTCAATGAGCAGTTCTTC. As protein: CASSLTSGRVNEQFF.

V and J are TRBV6-1 and TRBJ1-3, with D possibly matching TRBD1 (6 bases). The length of the CDR3 is 14 residues. With 6 bases removed from V and 2 bases from J, the gap between germline ends came to 11 bases. In germline, CDR1 is MNHNS, CDR2 SASEGT. The CDR3 region is CASRGNRAGNTIYF. The CDR3 bases are TGTGCCAGCAGGGGGAACAGGGCTGGAAACACCATATATTTT.

The rearrangement links TRBV5-1 to TRBJ1-2, with 8 bases identical to TRBD1. V shed 4 bases, J shed 6 bases, and the junction held 2 bases outside the gene matches. Looked up from germline, CDR1 is SGHRS and CDR2 is YFSETQ. The CDR3 covers 12 residues. CDR3 DNA sequence: TGCGCCAGCAGCCCACAGGGGGATGGCTACACCTTC. It is translated as CASSPQGDGYTF. Full variable domain (rest looked up from reference TRBV5-1 and TRBJ1-2): KAGVTQTPRYLIKTRGQQVTLSCSPISGHRSVSWYQQTPGQGLQFLFEYFSETQRNKGNFPGRFSGRQFSNSRSEMNVSTLELGDSALYLCASSPQGDGYTFGSGTRLTVV.

The CDR3: CATQLPGQGSYEQYF. The CDR3 DNA sequence: TGTGCCACCCAATTACCGGGACAGGGCTCCTACGAGCAGTACTTC. V and J are TRBV28 and TRBJ2-7; 9 bases map to TRBD1. CDR3 size: 15 residues. CDR1 is MDHEN, CDR2 SYDVKM, per germline. V shed 10 bases and J 0 bases; nucleotides not matched to a gene: 10. Variable domain in full (rest from reference TRBV28 and TRBJ2-7): DVKVTQSSRYLVKRTGEKVFLECVQDMDHENMFWYRQDPGLGLRLIYFSYDVKMKEKGDIPEGYSVSREKKERFSLILESASTNQTSMYLCATQLPGQGSYEQYFGPGTRLTVT.